This T cell receptor beta chain was captured by sequencing in a study of T cells in lung cancer brain metastases. The germline V gene has CDR1 LNHDA and CDR2 SQIVND (reference sequence). V lost 5 bases and J lost 2, with 17 bases in between. This CDR3 contains 16 residues. The protocol was immunoSEQ multiplex PCR, while the TCRdb copy is restricted to in-frame clones and leaves out a portion. The data show about 450 clones, around 91% seen once. Sample: tumor tissue from a brain metastasis. The gene calls are TRBV19 and TRBJ2-3; D gene unclear. The sequence derives from a man between 65 and 85 years old with non-small cell lung cancer that had spread to the brain. The CDR3 DNA follows: TGTGCCAGTAGTCCCGGCGCCGGGCCCCCCACAGATACGCAGTATTTT. It specifies CASSPGAGPPTDTQYF.